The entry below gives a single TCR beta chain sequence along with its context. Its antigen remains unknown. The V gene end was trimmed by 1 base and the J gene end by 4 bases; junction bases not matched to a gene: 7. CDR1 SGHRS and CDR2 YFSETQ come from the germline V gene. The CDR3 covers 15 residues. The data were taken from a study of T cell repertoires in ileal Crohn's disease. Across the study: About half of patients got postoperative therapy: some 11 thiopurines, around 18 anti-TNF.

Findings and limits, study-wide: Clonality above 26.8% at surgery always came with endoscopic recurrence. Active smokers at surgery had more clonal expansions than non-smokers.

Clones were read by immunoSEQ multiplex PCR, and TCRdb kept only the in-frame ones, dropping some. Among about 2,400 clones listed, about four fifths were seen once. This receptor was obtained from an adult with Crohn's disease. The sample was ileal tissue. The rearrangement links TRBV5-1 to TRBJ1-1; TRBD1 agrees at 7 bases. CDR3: CASSLSQGVVTEAFF. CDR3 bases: TGCGCCAGCAGCTTGTCGCAGGGGGTAGTCACTGAAGCTTTCTTT.